The clone carrying this TCR beta chain appeared once. No antigen is known for it. This sample is part of a study of OX40 agonist ivuxolimab in advanced cancers. General study findings and limits: Nonresponders included some who also had low normalized T-cell clonal expansion. Within 6 weeks, CD4+ and CD8+ blood T cells expanded clonally at 0.1 to 3.0 mg/kg. On average, a greater number of expanded clones characterised CD8+ T cells relative to CD4+.

Sequencing used immunoSEQ multiplex PCR; TCRdb keeps in-frame clones, though not all of them. Among more than 90,000 clones, more than 80% were seen once, and the ten largest hold 5.5%. V was clipped by 3 bases and J by 3 bases; unmatched bases: 10. CDR1 and CDR2 from the germline V gene are KGHSH and LQKENI. The CDR3 runs 17 residues. The clonotype was recovered from an adult with an advanced solid tumor such as melanoma, head and neck, liver or kidney cancer. This material consisted of CD4+ or CD8+ T cells sorted from blood, taken in a trial of the OX40 agonist ivuxolimab. The rearrangement links TRBV18 to TRBJ2-7; TRBD2 agrees at 11 bases. This chain's CDR3 is CASSPGFRTSGSYEQYF. Here the CDR3 DNA reads TGTGCCAGCTCACCTGGTTTCCGAACTAGCGGGAGCTACGAGCAGTACTTC.